This TCR beta chain was profiled in a study of blood T cell repertoires in COVID-19. Produced via immunoSEQ multiplex PCR; TCRdb's table is partial and in-frame only. Of about 280,000 clones listed, more than 75% are singletons. The receptor was isolated from a woman in her sixties in a cohort exposed to, infected with or recovered from COVID-19 (not recorded which). Sequenced: PBMCs or T cells enriched from blood (not recorded which).

CDR3 nucleotides: TGTGCCAGCAGGAATATAGTACTTCGCGACAATGAGCAGTTCTTC. It encodes CASRNIVLRDNEQFF. The V call is TRBV6-5, the J call TRBJ2-1; D is uncertain. Germline CDR1 and CDR2: MNHEY and SVGAGI. Between the trimmed V and J ends, which lost 6 bases and 5 bases, there was a span of 17 bases. CDR3 length: 15 residues.